A single T cell receptor beta chain is shown here with its context. One end of the junction is discordant with germline, which a read error may explain. This sample also contains other DNA sequences that code for the same CDR3. Treatment denoted: preoperative locoregional IRX-2 cytokine immunotherapy. Patients received preoperative, locoregional IRX-2 cytokine immunotherapy in a phase Ib study. TCRdb keeps only in-frame clones here, not all; method: immunoSEQ multiplex PCR. The top ten clones hold around 1.6% of a sample with tens of thousands of clones, roughly nine tenths of them seen once. Germline CDR1 and CDR2: SGHRS and YFSETQ. The CDR3 sequence is 17 residues long. This sample was taken from a study of preoperative IRX-2 immunotherapy in early breast cancer.

The TCR sequence derives from a human donor with breast cancer. This sample comprised tumor tissue, obtained after IRX-2 immunotherapy. V and J are TRBV5-1 and TRBJ2-1; 11 bases map to TRBD1. The CDR3 sequence is CASSFLSTGTGGNEQFF. The CDR3, as DNA: TGCGCCAGTAGCTTCCTCTCTACTGGGACAGGGGGCAATGAGCAGTTCTTC.